This T cell receptor (beta chain) is from a study of shared clonotypes between healthy human individuals. Study outcomes and limitations: Clonotypes shared by all four donors outscored non-shared clonotypes in generation probability. An effect of sequencing depth on clonotype sharing among donors was expected.

This CDR3 spans 15 amino acids. The V and J ends lost 4 bases and 6 bases, in that order; junction bases with no gene match: 11. Germline V lookup: CDR1 PRHDT, CDR2 FYEKMQ (reference sequence). Original data processing: Junction-only sequences without quality scores were provided by ImmunoSEQ, so filtering was different. TCRdb's table, derived via immunoSEQ multiplex PCR, lists solely in-frame clones and lacks some. V and J calls and clone size are given by that table; D and trimming were obtained from the DNA. This sample has about 2 million clones, with over 85% found just once. Of note for this clone: No antigen is known for it.

CD45RO negativity and positive selection for CCR7 defined naive CD8 cells, a population that excluded terminally differentiated effector memory CD45RA+ cells. Each donor was a Caucasian adult residing in Nashville, Tennessee. The origin of this receptor is a young man in good health. The chain joins TRBV13 to TRBJ2-5, with 7 bases identical to TRBD2. Input material: naive CD8+ T cells sorted from blood. CDR3 coding DNA: TGTGCCAGCAGCTCCCAAGAGTGGGGGGGAAAGACCCAGTACTTC. Residues: CASSSQEWGGKTQYF.